The next 18 T cell receptor beta chains were all read from a single sample in a study of regulatory T cells in long-lasting Graves disease. The time point is: persistent/refractory GD, antithyroid drugs over 5 years with positive TRAb. Following extraction of RNA from PBMCs, that RNA was used to make the TCR library. Researchers made TCR beta libraries by using iRepertoire HTBI primers and running Arm-PCR on CDR3 regions. One entry per CDR3 protein, called by TCRdb with MiXCR from the multiplex PCR reads. This sample has about 430,000 distinct CDR3 sequences, with around 23% found just once. The sequenced sample was peripheral blood mononuclear cells (PBMCs), obtained when the disease was refractory, from a patient treated with antithyroid drugs. The receptors come from a female donor with Graves disease.

This clonotype was seen at least ten times. This chain joins TRBV2 and TRBJ2-4; D is unresolved. This CDR3 has 15 residues. Germline assignment: CDR1 SNHLY and CDR2 FYNNEI. Trimming left V 8 bases short and J 0 bases short, with 14 bases between. CDR3 sequence: CASAARSLAKNIQYF. CDR3 DNA sequence: TGTGCCAGCGCCGCCAGGTCCTTAGCCAAAAACATTCAGTACTTC.

This clonotype was detected only a few times. The gene calls are TRBV7-6 and TRBJ1-6; 7 nucleotides align to TRBD1. The CDR3 spans 15 residues. CDR1 SGHVS and CDR2 FNYEAQ come from the germline V gene. The junction had 6 bases not matched to a gene; V was cut back by 1 base and J by 9 bases. DNA for the CDR3: TGTGCCAGCAGCTTAGAGGGGTCAGGGGGTTCACCCCTCCACTTT. Translation gives CASSLEGSGGSPLHF.

The table lists this clonotype with a few counts. The V and J genes are TRBV7-2 and TRBJ2-7; D gene unclear. The germline CDR1 and CDR2 sequences are SGHTA and FQGNSA. The CDR3 has 14 amino acids. V was pared by 4 bases and J by 6 bases, with 16 bases between. CDR3 in DNA: TGTGCCAGCAGCTCCTATGAAGCAGTTACCGAGCAGTACTTC. Protein product: CASSSYEAVTEQYF.

Many counts were recorded for this clonotype. The genes are TRBV7-9 and TRBJ1-2; possibly TRBD1 for D (5 bases). CDR3 length: 14 residues. Germline V gene sequence: CDR1 SEHNR, CDR2 FQNEAQ (reference sequence). Trimming pared 5 bases from V and 0 bases from J, leaving 10 bases between. The CDR3, as DNA: TGTGCCAGCAGCCCAGGGTCGGCTAACTATGGCTACACCTTC. This codes for CASSPGSANYGYTF. Complete variable domain (other parts from reference TRBV7-9 and TRBJ1-2): DTGVSQNPRHKITKRGQNVTFRCDPISEHNRLYWYRQTLGQGPEFLTYFQNEAQLEKSRLLSDRFSAERPKGSFSTLEIQRTEQGDSAMYLCASSPGSANYGYTFGSGTRLTVV.

The DNA of the CDR3 is TGCGCCAGCAGCCAAGATCGGGGGGGATCCAATCAGCCCCAGCATTTT. This gives the protein CASSQDRGGSNQPQHF. The rearrangement joins TRBV4-1 to TRBJ1-5, with a tentative D call TRBD1 (5 bases). Trimming removed 0 bases at V and 3 bases at J, with 12 bases between. CDR3 size: 16 residues. Germline CDR1 and CDR2: MGHRA and YSYEKL.

The V call is TRBV28, the J call TRBJ1-1; 8 bases agree with TRBD1. CDR3 length equals 14 residues. Germline V gene data show CDR1 as MDHEN and CDR2 as SYDVKM. V shed 5 bases, J shed 4 bases, and the junction held 6 bases outside the gene matches. The CDR3 sequence is CASSLQTGGTEAFF. Here the CDR3 DNA reads TGTGCCAGCAGTCTACAAACAGGGGGCACTGAAGCTTTCTTT.

This clonotype was seen ten or more times. V usage is TRBV20-1 and J usage is TRBJ1-4; D remains unclear. The CDR3 consists of 14 residues. Per germline, CDR1 DFQATT and CDR2 SNEGSKA (reference sequence). Trimming stripped 5 bases from V and 3 bases from J, with 13 bases between. CDR3 in DNA: TGCAGTGCTCCTTCTCGGGAAGCTAATGAAAAACTGTTTTTT. The encoded protein is CSAPSREANEKLFF.

This clonotype was observed once. CDR3 sequence: CASSYDGGSEAFF. The CDR3 DNA reads TGTGCCAGCAGTTACGACGGGGGCTCTGAAGCTTTCTTT. The genes are TRBV6-4 and TRBJ1-1; TRBD1 might be the D (6 bases). Trimming stripped 5 bases from V and 6 bases from J, with 13 bases between. The germline V gene has CDR1 MRHNA and CDR2 SNTAGT. The CDR3 covers 13 residues.

Turning to this clonotype: The likely explanation is a read error, given a far larger clone one base away. The V call is TRBV4-1, the J call TRBJ2-7; 7 nucleotides align to TRBD1. This CDR3 is 12 amino acids long. CDR1 MGHRA and CDR2 YSYEKL come from the germline V gene. Trimming removed 4 bases from V and 6 bases from J; junction bases left unmatched: 3. This CDR3 is CASSPRQGEQYF. The CDR3 DNA is TGCGCCAGCAGCCCACGACAGGGCGAGCAGTACTTC.

This clonotype was counted at least ten times. This chain uses TRBV20-1 with TRBJ1-4; no firm D call. This CDR3 is built from 14 residues. CDR1 is DFQATT, CDR2 SNEGSKA, per germline (reference sequence). Trimming shortened V by 5 bases and J by 1 base, and 11 bases separated the two germline ends. CDR3 nucleotides: TGCAGTGCTTACGCCGGGCAAACTAATGAAAAACTGTTTTTT. Amino acid sequence: CSAYAGQTNEKLFF.

In regard to this clonotype: One end of the junction is discordant with germline, which a read error may explain. The V gene is TRBV4-1, the J gene TRBJ1-1; tentatively, D is TRBD1 (5 bases). The CDR3 runs 14 residues. Germline assignment: CDR1 MGHRA and CDR2 YSYEKL. The CDR3 nucleotides read TGTGCCAGCAGCCAAGATCGGGGCAGGAAGGAAGCTTTCTTT. Translated: CASSQDRGRKEAFF.

This clonotype was found many times. The chain recombines TRBV28 with TRBJ2-7; 9 bases fit TRBD1. V shed 2 bases, J shed 7 bases, and the junction held 21 bases outside the gene matches. Germline V gives CDR1 MDHEN, CDR2 SYDVKM. This CDR3 is 19 amino acids long. The CDR3 region is CASSLPVPGQGSDLGEQYF. CDR3 nucleotide sequence: TGTGCCAGCAGTTTACCCGTCCCGGGACAGGGATCCGATTTAGGGGAGCAGTACTTC.

The chain is built from TRBV11-2 and TRBJ2-3; no reliable D call. The CDR3 contains 11 residues. V lost 8 bases, J lost 4 bases, and 7 bases lay in between. CDR1 is SGHAT, CDR2 FQNNGV, per germline. CDR3 nucleotide sequence: TGTGCCAGCCAGGCGGCAGATACGCAGTATTTT. Protein sequence: CASQAADTQYF.

This clonotype was recorded many times. At one end the junction does not follow the germline gene, possibly because of a read error. The V gene is TRBV7-7, the J gene TRBJ1-6; D remains unclear. CDR3 size: 13 residues. CDR1 SSHAT and CDR2 FNYEAQ come from the germline V gene (reference sequence). The CDR3 protein is CASSFSPDSPLHF. The CDR3 DNA is TGTGCTAGCAGCTTTTCTCCGGATTCACCCCTCCACTTT.

This clonotype was recorded at least ten times. The chain recombines TRBV30 with TRBJ2-7; TRBD1 agrees at 9 bases. The CDR3 totals 14 residues. Trimming took 2 bases from V and 1 from J; bases not matched to a gene: 3. The germline CDR1 and CDR2 sequences are GTSNPN and SVGIG (reference sequence). The CDR3 is CAWSTGTGSYEQYF. The CDR3 nucleotides read TGTGCCTGGAGTACCGGGACAGGGTCCTACGAGCAGTACTTC.

V is TRBV25-1 and J is TRBJ2-7, with 9 bases that match TRBD1. The germline CDR1 and CDR2 sequences are MGHDK and SYGVNS. Unmatched junction bases numbered 7, after V lost 3 bases and J lost 1 base. The CDR3 is made up of 16 amino acids. The CDR3 spells CASSDIRDRESYEQYF. The DNA for the CDR3 is TGTGCCAGCAGTGACATCCGGGACAGGGAGTCCTACGAGCAGTACTTC.

Turning to this clonotype: A clone one base away is much larger, so this may be a read error. The CDR3 sequence is CASSFGAVNTEAFF. In nucleotides, the CDR3 is TGTGCCAGCAGCTTCGGGGCAGTCAACACTGAAGCTTTCTTT. The gene calls are TRBV11-2 and TRBJ1-1; tentatively, D is TRBD1 (5 bases). CDR3 length: 14 residues. Trimming pared 3 bases from V and 2 bases from J, leaving 10 bases between. The germline CDR1 and CDR2 sequences are SGHAT and FQNNGV.

This clonotype was recorded at least ten times. This sequence joins TRBV7-3 and TRBJ2-2; TRBD2 matches 7 bases. J was trimmed by 3 bases and V by 5 bases; bases with no gene match: 6. The CDR3 runs to 15 residues. Germline loops: CDR1 SGHTA, CDR2 FQGTGA. The CDR3 loop is CASSPGGGYTGELFF. The CDR3 DNA is TGTGCCAGCAGCCCGGGAGGCGGGTACACCGGGGAGCTGTTTTTT.